Only a few counts were recorded for the clone carrying this TCR beta chain. This sample was taken from a study of T-cell reconstitution after alpha-beta-depleted transplantation in children. CDR3 length: 14 residues. The V gene lost 5 bases and the J gene lost 5 bases, with 15 bases spanning the gap. Germline V lookup: CDR1 SEHNR, CDR2 FQNEAQ (reference sequence). Preparation of the TCRbeta library used unique molecular identifiers. TCRdb reprocessed the PCR reads via MiXCR and lists one record per CDR3 protein. Here the sample spans fewer than 120,000 distinct CDR3 sequences, around 10% being singletons.

J is TRBJ2-5 and V is TRBV7-9; a weak D match, TRBD2 (5 bases). The sequence came from a human donor who donated a stem cell graft to a child with acute lymphoblastic leukemia. The sample was PBMCs from the stem cell graft donor, taken from the stem cell graft. The CDR3 DNA follows: TGTGCCAGCAGCCCAGGAAGACGAGGGGAGACCCAGTACTTC. This gives the protein CASSPGRRGETQYF. Based on the CDR3 plus reference TRBV7-9 and TRBJ2-5, the full variable domain is DTGVSQNPRHKITKRGQNVTFRCDPISEHNRLYWYRQTLGQGPEFLTYFQNEAQLEKSRLLSDRFSAERPKGSFSTLEIQRTEQGDSAMYLCASSPGRRGETQYFGPGTRLLVL.